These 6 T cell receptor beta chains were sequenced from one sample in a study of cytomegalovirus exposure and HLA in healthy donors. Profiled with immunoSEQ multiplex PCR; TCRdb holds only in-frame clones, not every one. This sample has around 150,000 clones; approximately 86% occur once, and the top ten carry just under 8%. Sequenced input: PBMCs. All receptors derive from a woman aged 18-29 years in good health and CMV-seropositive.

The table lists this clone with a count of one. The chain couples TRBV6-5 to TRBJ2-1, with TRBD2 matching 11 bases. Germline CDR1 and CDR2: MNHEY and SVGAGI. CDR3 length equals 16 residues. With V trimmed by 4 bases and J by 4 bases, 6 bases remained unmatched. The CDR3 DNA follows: TGTGCCAGCAGTTCCTCGGGACTAGCGGCTTACAATGAGCAGTTCTTC. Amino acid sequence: CASSSSGLAAYNEQFF.

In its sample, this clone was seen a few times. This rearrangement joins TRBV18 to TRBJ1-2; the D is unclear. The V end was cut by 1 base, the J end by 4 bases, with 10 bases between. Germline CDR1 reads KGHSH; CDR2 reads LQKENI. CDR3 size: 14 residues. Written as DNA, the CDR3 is TGTGCCAGCTCACCACAGTCAGGAAGCTATGGCTACACCTTC. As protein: CASSPQSGSYGYTF. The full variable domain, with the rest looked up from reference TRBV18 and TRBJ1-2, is NAGVMQNPRHLVRRRGQEARLRCSPMKGHSHVYWYRQLPEEGLKFMVYLQKENIIDESGMPKERFSAEFPKEGPSILRIQQVVRGDSAAYFCASSPQSGSYGYTFGSGTRLTVV.

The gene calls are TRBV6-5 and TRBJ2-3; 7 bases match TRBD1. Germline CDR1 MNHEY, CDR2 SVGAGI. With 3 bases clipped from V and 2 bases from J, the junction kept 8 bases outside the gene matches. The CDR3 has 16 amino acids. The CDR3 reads CASSYFRQGYTDTQYF. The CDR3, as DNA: TGTGCCAGCAGTTATTTTCGACAGGGTTACACAGATACGCAGTATTTT.

CDR3 sequence reads: CASSVVSGRSDTQYF. The CDR3 nucleotides are TGTGCCAGCAGCGTAGTTAGCGGGAGGTCAGATACGCAGTATTTT. This chain joins TRBV9 and TRBJ2-3; TRBD2 matches 10 bases. V dropped 0 bases and J dropped 4; count of bases not matched to a gene: 2. The germline CDR1 and CDR2 sequences are SGDLS and YYNGEE. CDR3 length equals 15 residues.

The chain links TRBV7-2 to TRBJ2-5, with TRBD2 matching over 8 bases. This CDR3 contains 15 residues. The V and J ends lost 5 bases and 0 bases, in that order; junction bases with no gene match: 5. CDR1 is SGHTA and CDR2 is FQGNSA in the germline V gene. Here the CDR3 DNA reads TGTGCCAGCAGCCCGGGCGGGGGGTACCAAGAGACCCAGTACTTC. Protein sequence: CASSPGGGYQETQYF.

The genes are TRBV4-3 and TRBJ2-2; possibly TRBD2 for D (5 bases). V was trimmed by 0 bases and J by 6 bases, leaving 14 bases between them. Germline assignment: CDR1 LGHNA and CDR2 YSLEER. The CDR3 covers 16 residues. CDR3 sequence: CASSQDFGVMSGELFF. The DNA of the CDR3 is TGCGCCAGCAGCCAAGATTTCGGGGTAATGTCCGGGGAGCTGTTTTTT.